This T cell receptor beta chain was retrieved from a study of T cells after yellow fever vaccination. Broader study findings: A small proportion of clonotypes was detected in both the CD4 and CD8 compartments. Post-booster repertoires contained most primary-vaccination clones again (about 95% CD4, 85% to 90% CD8). Contamination of FACS-sorted repertoires by abundant clonotypes from the bulk population could occur.

TCRdb recomputed calls from the 5' RACE reads with MiXCR, one row per CDR3 protein. The table includes about 85,000 distinct CDR3 sequences, 10% to 15% detected once. CDR1 SNHLY and CDR2 FYNNEI come from the germline V gene. This CDR3 has 15 residues. Unmatched junction bases numbered 8, after V lost 5 bases and J lost 4 bases. The receptor was derived from a young man who received the YFV17D yellow fever vaccine. This sequence joins TRBV2 and TRBJ2-1; 7 nucleotides line up with TRBD2. The starting material was CD8+ T cells not binding an NS4B(214-222) dextramer, sorted from PBMCs, obtained roughly 23 days after the first yellow fever vaccination. The CDR3 loop is CASSTGGTYYNEQFF. The CDR3 bases are TGTGCCAGCAGTACCGGGGGGACGTATTACAATGAGCAGTTCTTC.